This T cell receptor beta chain was retrieved from a study of regulatory T cells in long-lasting Graves disease. Library construction for TCR beta used iRepertoire HTBI primers and Arm-PCR of CDR3 regions. TCRdb passed the multiplex PCR reads through MiXCR, listing each CDR3 protein once. The table has almost 450,000 distinct CDR3 sequences, about a sixth seen once. The CDR3 covers 14 residues. V lost 0 bases and J lost 7, with 7 bases in between. Germline V gene sequence: CDR1 MNHEY, CDR2 SMNVEV (reference sequence). Time point specified: newly diagnosed GD, antithyroid drugs for less than 3 months. There was RNA extracted from PBMCs, and the TCR library was made from it. The table lists this clonotype with a few counts. Its target is not known. Notes on the study in general: Exclusively peripheral blood, rather than thyroid tissue, was studied.

The data were also submitted as part of a second study, on T cells in Graves' hyperthyroidism and ophthalmopathy. According to that study: Pregnant or lactating patients were excluded, as were those with uncontrolled infection or other autoimmune disease.

The chain recombines TRBV27 with TRBJ1-6, with D unclear. This receptor was obtained from a woman aged 30 to 39 with Graves disease. Specimen: peripheral blood mononuclear cells (PBMCs), collected at new diagnosis, from a patient treated with antithyroid drugs. In DNA, the CDR3 is TGTGCCAGCAGTTTATCAGGGAACAATTCACCCCTCCACTTT. Translation gives CASSLSGNNSPLHF.